This TCR beta chain was identified in a study of OX40 agonist ivuxolimab in advanced cancers. Study-wide background: Six ivuxolimab dose levels, 0.01 to 10 mg/kg, were given intravenously every 2 weeks. Among those enrolled, mean age was roughly 62 years (range roughly 20 to 79) and 70% to 85% were male.

The table came from immunoSEQ multiplex PCR; TCRdb's copy has only in-frame clones and leaves some out. The sample gives tens of thousands of clones, roughly 91% of which show up once; around 0.8% is in the top ten. The sequence came from an adult with an advanced solid tumor such as melanoma, head and neck, liver or kidney cancer. Sequences were derived from CD4+ or CD8+ T cells sorted from blood, sampled in a trial of the OX40 agonist ivuxolimab.

The CDR3 spells CASSVLNGVGTEAFF. CDR3 DNA sequence: TGTGCCAGCTCCGTCTTAAACGGGGTAGGGACTGAAGCTTTCTTT. The V call is TRBV18, the J call TRBJ1-1, with D uncertain. Germline assignment: CDR1 KGHSH and CDR2 LQKENI. Trimming removed 6 bases from V and 5 bases from J, with 19 bases in between. The CDR3 has 15 residues.